Listed here are 22 T cell receptor beta chains from one sample, sequenced in a study of T cells in Graves' hyperthyroidism and ophthalmopathy. Researchers took RNA transcripts and amplified the TCR beta CDR3 regions from them. Carried out on the TCR CDR3, a first-round RT-PCR used the HTBI primer set. MiXCR was run by TCRdb on the multiplex PCR reads, yielding one entry per CDR3 protein. The sample lists about 340,000 distinct CDR3 sequences; over 15% were seen once. The sequenced sample consisted of blood. Source of these receptors: a woman aged 50 to 60 with Graves' hyperthyroidism.

The table lists this clonotype with many counts. The V and J genes are TRBV20-1 and TRBJ1-1, with 7 bases lining up with TRBD1. Losses at the gene ends were 6 bases for V and 3 bases for J; bases not matched to a gene: 4. The CDR3 is 12 amino acids. Germline V gene lookup returns CDR1 DFQATT and CDR2 SNEGSKA (reference sequence). The CDR3 region is CSAGTADTEAFF. The CDR3 coding sequence is TGCAGTGCGGGGACAGCCGACACTGAAGCTTTCTTT.

There are a few counts of this clonotype. The rearrangement joins TRBV7-9 to TRBJ2-5; 8 bases line up with TRBD1. Germline trimming cut 6 bases from V and 5 bases from J; bases unmatched to any gene: 14. From germline, CDR1 is SEHNR and CDR2 FQNEAQ (reference sequence). CDR3 length: 16 residues. The CDR3 loop is CASRARTGLISETQYF. The CDR3 coding sequence is TGTGCCAGCAGGGCGAGGACAGGGCTAATCTCGGAGACCCAGTACTTC.

V and J are TRBV28 and TRBJ2-3; 8 bases are shared with TRBD1. The CDR3 totals 14 residues. The germline V gene encodes CDR1 MDHEN and CDR2 SYDVKM. V dropped 2 bases and J dropped 6; count of bases not matched to a gene: 4. CDR3 coding DNA: TGTGCCAGCAGTTTACCGGGACAGGAGGATACGCAGTATTTT. It codes for CASSLPGQEDTQYF. The variable domain in full, completed from reference TRBV28 and TRBJ2-3, reads DVKVTQSSRYLVKRTGEKVFLECVQDMDHENMFWYRQDPGLGLRLIYFSYDVKMKEKGDIPEGYSVSREKKERFSLILESASTNQTSMYLCASSLPGQEDTQYFGPGTRLTVL.

The rearrangement joins TRBV7-9 to TRBJ2-2, with 9 bases fitting TRBD2. The length of the CDR3 is 14 residues. Germline assignment: CDR1 SEHNR and CDR2 FQNEAQ (reference sequence). The junction had 5 bases not matched to a gene; V was cut back by 6 bases and J by 6 bases. CDR3 region: CASSIAGVAGELFF. Written as DNA, the CDR3 is TGTGCCAGCAGTATAGCGGGAGTTGCCGGGGAGCTGTTTTTT.

The V call is TRBV5-1, the J call TRBJ1-1; D gene ambiguous. V was pared by 4 bases and J by 0 bases, with 13 bases between. There are 15 residues in the CDR3. Germline assignment: CDR1 SGHRS and CDR2 YFSETQ. The CDR3 loop is CASSAEGGLNTEAFF. The CDR3 DNA reads TGCGCCAGCAGCGCGGAAGGAGGCCTGAACACTGAAGCTTTCTTT.

This clonotype was detected many times. CDR3 DNA sequence: TGTGCCAGCAGCCAAGATTCAGGGGCACAGCTCAATGAGCAGTTCTTC. It is translated as CASSQDSGAQLNEQFF. J is TRBJ2-1 and V is TRBV3-1; tentative D call: TRBD1 (6 bases). From germline, CDR1 is LGHDT and CDR2 YNNKEL (reference sequence). Trimming shortened V by 0 bases and J by 6 bases, and 15 bases separated the two germline ends. The CDR3 has 16 residues.

This chain joins TRBV28 and TRBJ1-1; the D gene is possibly TRBD1 (6 bases). CDR1 and CDR2 from the germline V gene are MDHEN and SYDVKM. CDR3 length: 15 amino acids. V lost 6 bases, J lost 3 bases, and 17 bases lay in between. The CDR3 sequence: CASSQGPPGDTEAFF. CDR3 sequence (DNA): TGTGCCAGCAGCCAGGGGCCCCCGGGGGACACTGAAGCTTTCTTT.

This clonotype was counted only a few times. The chain has TRBV12-3 or TRBV12-4 and TRBJ1-2, with D maybe TRBD1 (6 bases). The CDR3 loop spans 14 amino acids. V was pared by 4 bases and J by 2 bases, with 11 bases between. Here the CDR3 DNA reads TGTGCCAGCAGTTCCCGGACAGAGAACTATGGCTACACCTTC. It translates to CASSSRTENYGYTF.

This clonotype has at least ten counts. The genes are TRBV5-6 and TRBJ2-3, with 13 bases identical to TRBD2. V lost 2 bases to trimming and J lost 1 base; unmatched junction nucleotides: 7. The CDR3 runs 18 residues. CDR1 and CDR2 (germline): SGHDT, YYEEEE. The CDR3 spells CASSFGTSGTRGTDTQYF. The DNA of the CDR3 is TGTGCCAGCAGCTTCGGGACTAGCGGGACGCGGGGCACAGATACGCAGTATTTT.

This clonotype was seen ten or more times. The genes are TRBV2 and TRBJ2-4, with TRBD2 matching 8 bases. V was pared by 5 bases and J by 6 bases, with 9 bases of the junction left unmatched. Germline lookup yields CDR1 SNHLY and CDR2 FYNNEI. CDR3 length: 15 amino acids. In DNA form, the CDR3 reads TGTGCCAGCAGTTCTCTCCGGGGGGGAGGAAACATTCAGTACTTC. Encoded protein: CASSSLRGGGNIQYF.

This clonotype was seen only once. This chain uses TRBV30 with TRBJ2-1; 7 bases are shared with TRBD1. V dropped 1 base and J dropped 3; count of bases not matched to a gene: 3. Germline CDR1 is GTSNPN and CDR2 is SVGIG (reference sequence). The CDR3 length is 14 residues. DNA of the CDR3: TGTGCCTGGAGTGAGGGACAGAGCTACAATGAGCAGTTCTTC. Its translation: CAWSEGQSYNEQFF.

The chain couples TRBV30 to TRBJ2-1; TRBD1 aligns across 7 bases. V lost 5 bases, J lost 5 bases, and 9 bases stayed unmatched. Germline-derived CDR1 and CDR2 are GTSNPN and SVGIG (reference sequence). The CDR3 length is 14 residues. The CDR3 reads CAWGTGVQHNEQFF. CDR3 coding DNA: TGTGCCTGGGGTACAGGGGTCCAACACAATGAGCAGTTCTTC.

This chain joins TRBV20-1 and TRBJ1-1; 7 bases map to TRBD1. There are 14 residues in the CDR3. V gave up 3 bases and J gave up 6 bases; unmatched junction bases: 10. CDR1 is DFQATT, CDR2 SNEGSKA, per germline (reference sequence). CDR3 bases: TGCAGTGCTAGCCCAGGGACAGTTTGGGCTGAAGCTTTCTTT. Its translation is CSASPGTVWAEAFF.

This clonotype was picked up a small number of times. The chain couples TRBV30 to TRBJ2-1; possible D gene TRBD2, 5 bases. Per germline, CDR1 GTSNPN and CDR2 SVGIG (reference sequence). V lost 2 bases to trimming and J lost 5 bases, with 7 bases between them. The CDR3 covers 12 residues. This CDR3 is CAWSPLDNEQFF. CDR3 sequence (DNA): TGTGCCTGGAGTCCACTAGACAATGAGCAGTTCTTC.

This clonotype was seen repeatedly, ten times or more. The V gene is TRBV28, the J gene TRBJ1-5, with D hard to call. CDR1 and CDR2 (germline): MDHEN, SYDVKM. CDR3 length: 13 residues. V lost 3 bases, J lost 5 bases, and 8 bases lay in between. CDR3 DNA sequence: TGTGCCAGCAGTTTGAAGCTAGATCAGCCCCAGCATTTT. Its protein is CASSLKLDQPQHF.

Only a few counts were recorded for this clonotype. CDR3 protein: CASSQDLRREGRETQYF. As DNA, the CDR3 is TGCGCCAGCAGCCAAGATTTGAGGCGGGAGGGCCGGGAGACCCAGTACTTC. The chain employs TRBV4-1 and TRBJ2-5; 9 bases map to TRBD2. This CDR3 is 17 amino acids long. The V segment lost 0 bases and the J segment 5 bases; nucleotides outside the gene matches: 10. Germline loops: CDR1 MGHRA, CDR2 YSYEKL.

The rearrangement uses TRBV6-2 or TRBV6-3 and TRBJ1-1; D gene uncertain. V gave up 6 bases and J gave up 7 bases, with 15 bases separating them. The CDR3 is made up of 13 amino acids. The V gene's germline CDR1 is MNHEY and CDR2 SVGEGT. CDR3 sequence reads: CASRTLIRGEAFF. The DNA for the CDR3 is TGTGCCAGCAGAACCCTAATCCGGGGTGAAGCTTTCTTT.

In its sample, this clonotype was seen a few times. This chain links TRBV15 with TRBJ2-1, with 7 bases aligning to TRBD2. CDR1 is LNHNV, CDR2 YYDKDF, per germline (reference sequence). After removal of 0 bases from V and 8 bases from J, the junction contained 7 bases not matched to a gene. The CDR3 runs 15 residues. CDR3 nucleotides: TGTGCCACCAGCAGAGAGGCGCTCGCGGGAGATGAGCAGTTCTTC. Protein sequence: CATSREALAGDEQFF.

This rearrangement joins TRBV12-3 or TRBV12-4 to TRBJ2-1; TRBD1 agrees at 7 bases. J gave up 8 bases and V 6 bases, and 4 bases lay outside the gene matches. The CDR3 runs to 12 residues. The chain's CDR3 is CASRPTGDEQFF. The CDR3 region has the DNA TGTGCCAGCAGACCCACAGGGGATGAGCAGTTCTTC.

The chain joins TRBV20-1 to TRBJ2-2, with D maybe TRBD2 (5 bases). The CDR3 covers 12 residues. Per germline, CDR1 DFQATT and CDR2 SNEGSKA (reference sequence). The germline V and J ends were trimmed by 4 bases and 3 bases, with 6 bases remaining between them. The CDR3 bases are TGCAGTGCTACGGAGGACACCGGGGAGCTGTTTTTT. This translates into CSATEDTGELFF.

The chain has TRBV28 and TRBJ2-7, with unresolved D. CDR1 MDHEN and CDR2 SYDVKM come from the germline V gene. Trimming took off 2 bases at V and 3 bases at J, with 11 bases between the two ends. The CDR3 is 14 amino acids. The CDR3 DNA sequence: TGTGCCAGCAGTTTAGTCAGCCCCCTCTACGAGCAGTACTTC. It yields the protein CASSLVSPLYEQYF.

This clonotype has a handful of counts. The chain carries TRBV2 and TRBJ1-3; D unclear. Germline V gives CDR1 SNHLY, CDR2 FYNNEI. This CDR3 has 14 amino acids. Trimming removed 4 bases at V and 1 base at J, with 8 bases between. The CDR3 sequence: CASSGGKSGNTIYF. The CDR3 nucleotides are TGTGCCAGCAGTGGAGGGAAATCTGGAAACACCATATATTTT.